This passage covers 2 T cell receptor beta chains from one sample sequenced in a study of T-cell reconstitution after alpha-beta-depleted transplantation in children. Unique molecular identifiers featured in how the TCRbeta library was prepared. MiXCR was run by TCRdb on the PCR reads, yielding one entry per CDR3 protein. The sample records around 600,000 distinct CDR3 sequences, 10% being singletons. The sequences come from PBMCs from the stem cell graft donor, collected from the stem cell graft. These receptors were taken from a human donor who donated a stem cell graft to a child with acute myeloid leukemia.

This clonotype was counted many times. The V and J genes are TRBV9 and TRBJ2-7; TRBD2 aligns across 8 bases. With V trimmed by 4 bases and J by 5 bases, 8 bases remained unmatched. The CDR3 loop spans 14 amino acids. CDR1 and CDR2 (germline): SGDLS, YYNGEE. For the CDR3, the DNA is TGTGCCAGCAGCCCCGGTCTAGCGGGTCACGAGCAGTACTTC. It encodes CASSPGLAGHEQYF.

This clonotype has at least ten counts. The rearrangement joins TRBV12-3 or TRBV12-4 to TRBJ2-3; a weak D match, TRBD2 (5 bases). V lost 7 bases to trimming and J lost 4 bases, with 9 bases between them. There are 12 residues in the CDR3. Written as DNA, the CDR3 is TGTGCCAGCACCGTGCGGGCAGATACGCAGTATTTT. Translated, it gives CASTVRADTQYF.